This TCR beta chain appears in the sequencing data of a study of cytotoxic CD8 clonotypes in ibrutinib-treated CLL. CDR1 is MNHNY and CDR2 is SVGAGI in the germline V gene (reference sequence). Deletions cut 2 bases from V and 1 base from J, with 2 bases between. The CDR3 consists of 12 residues. Measured with immunoSEQ multiplex PCR; TCRdb has only the in-frame clones, and not every one. The sample holds under 200,000 clones; about 80% are singletons and the top ten take over 4.5%. To note about this clone: One base away lies a much larger clone, so this may be a sequencing read error.

The material was PBMCs, obtained after 24 months of ibrutinib treatment. The chain is built from TRBV6-6 and TRBJ1-1; D ambiguous. The TCR comes from a human donor with chronic lymphocytic leukemia. CDR3 loop: CASSYANTEAFF. The CDR3 coding sequence is TGTGCCAGCAGTTACGCGAACACTGAAGCTTTCTTT.